The 18 T cell receptor beta chains given below trace back to one sample, sequenced in a study of cytomegalovirus exposure and HLA in healthy donors. This PCR relied on a set of 60 Vbeta primers and 13 Jbeta primers. Profiling relied on immunoSEQ multiplex PCR, and the TCRdb table lists in-frame clones only, not all of them. The sample yields around 99,000 clones, 73% seen once. Sample: PBMCs. The receptors originated from a man between 35 and 55 years old in good health and CMV-seronegative.

This chain connects TRBV2 to TRBJ2-5, with 10 bases identical to TRBD1. This CDR3 has 15 amino acids. The germline gives CDR1 SNHLY, CDR2 FYNNEI. Trimming took 8 bases from V and 5 from J; bases not matched to a gene: 11. As DNA, the CDR3 is TGTGCCAGCTCGAAGAGGGACAGGGGTTTCGAGACCCAGTACTTC. This translates into CASSKRDRGFETQYF.

This chain connects TRBV9 to TRBJ2-2, with 9 bases matching TRBD2. The germline V gene encodes CDR1 SGDLS and CDR2 YYNGEE. The trim removed 3 bases at V and 7 bases at J, leaving 19 bases unmatched. This CDR3 region has 19 residues. CDR3 sequence: CASSAPNTRAGGLGGELFF. CDR3 bases: TGTGCCAGCAGCGCTCCGAATACCCGAGCGGGGGGACTCGGCGGGGAGCTGTTTTTT.

The V and J genes are TRBV7-9 and TRBJ1-1, with D unclear. V was clipped by 3 bases and J by 1 base, with 18 bases between them. The CDR3 runs to 17 residues. CDR1 SEHNR and CDR2 FQNEAQ come from the germline V gene (reference sequence). This CDR3 reads CASSFGQFRTRNTEAFF. CDR3 DNA sequence: TGTGCCAGCAGCTTTGGGCAGTTCCGAACTAGGAACACTGAAGCTTTCTTT.

V and J are TRBV6-6 and TRBJ1-1; 8 bases line up with TRBD1. The CDR3 sequence is 16 residues long. J gave up 4 bases and V 2 bases, and 9 bases lay outside the gene matches. Germline-derived CDR1 and CDR2 are MNHNY and SVGAGI (reference sequence). The CDR3 sequence: CASSYPRGQGGTEAFF. As DNA, the CDR3 is TGTGCCAGCAGTTACCCTAGAGGACAGGGCGGCACTGAAGCTTTCTTT.

J is TRBJ2-7 and V is TRBV28; a possible D gene is TRBD2 (5 bases). With 0 bases removed from V and 13 bases from J, the gap between germline ends came to 13 bases. In germline, CDR1 is MDHEN, CDR2 SYDVKM. This CDR3 is 12 amino acids long. The DNA of the CDR3 is TGTGCCAGCAGTTTATGGGGGAGCCCGGGATACTTC. It yields the protein CASSLWGSPGYF.

The chain carries TRBV5-1 and TRBJ2-3; D remains unclear. There are 13 residues in the CDR3. The germline V gene encodes CDR1 SGHRS and CDR2 YFSETQ. Deletions cut 1 base from V and 6 bases from J, with 9 bases between. The CDR3 nucleotides are TGCGCCAGCAGCTTGTCAGGTGGGGATACGCAGTATTTT. It translates to CASSLSGGDTQYF. The variable domain in full, completed from reference TRBV5-1 and TRBJ2-3, reads KAGVTQTPRYLIKTRGQQVTLSCSPISGHRSVSWYQQTPGQGLQFLFEYFSETQRNKGNFPGRFSGRQFSNSRSEMNVSTLELGDSALYLCASSLSGGDTQYFGPGTRLTVL.

V is TRBV4-2 and J is TRBJ1-1; no clear D gene. Germline lookup yields CDR1 LGHNA and CDR2 YNFKEQ. Trimming shortened V by 4 bases and J by 4 bases, and 13 bases separated the two germline ends. The CDR3 extends over 14 amino acids. The CDR3 bases are TGTGCCAGCAGCCCCCCTCGGGGTCTCACTGAAGCTTTCTTT. This gives the protein CASSPPRGLTEAFF.

This clone has a handful of counts. The chain joins TRBV6-5 to TRBJ1-1; TRBD1 might be the D (6 bases). From germline, CDR1 is MNHEY and CDR2 SVGAGI. V lost 5 bases, J lost 0 bases, and 10 bases lay in between. The CDR3 totals 14 residues. The CDR3 DNA reads as TGTGCCAGCAGTGAGAGACAGGTGAACACTGAAGCTTTCTTT. Its translation: CASSERQVNTEAFF.

Written as DNA, the CDR3 is TGTGCCAGCAGCCAAGACGACAGTAACTATGGCTACACCTTC. This gives the protein CASSQDDSNYGYTF. This chain links TRBV4-2 with TRBJ1-2, with D tentatively TRBD1 (5 bases). Germline V CDR1 and CDR2: LGHNA, YNFKEQ. The ends were cut back, 0 bases at V and 1 base at J, with 6 bases in the middle. The CDR3 contains 14 residues.

This chain joins TRBV4-2 and TRBJ2-5; 7 bases align to TRBD2. Germline V gene sequence: CDR1 LGHNA, CDR2 YNFKEQ. The CDR3 length is 15 residues. The V segment lost 4 bases and the J segment 1 base; nucleotides outside the gene matches: 6. CDR3 region: CASSPRAGFQETQYF. For the CDR3, the DNA is TGTGCCAGCAGCCCGCGAGCGGGGTTCCAAGAGACCCAGTACTTC.

The chain uses TRBV7-3 and TRBJ2-2, with D tentatively TRBD2 (5 bases). V lost 0 bases and J lost 0, with 8 bases in between. The CDR3 has 16 amino acids. Germline V gene sequence: CDR1 SGHTA, CDR2 FQGTGA. CDR3 nucleotides: TGTGCCAGCAGCTTAACGGGAGAGGCGAACACCGGGGAGCTGTTTTTT. As protein: CASSLTGEANTGELFF.

V gene TRBV30 combines with J gene TRBJ2-1; 11 bases align to TRBD2. V was clipped by 0 bases and J by 9 bases; unmatched bases: 7. Germline values: CDR1 GTSNPN, CDR2 SVGIG (reference sequence). This CDR3 is 15 amino acids long. The CDR3 bases are TGTGCCTGGAGTGTACTTAGCGGGGGGGCCCTTGAGCAGTTCTTC. It translates to CAWSVLSGGALEQFF.

V usage is TRBV30 and J usage is TRBJ1-2, with 7 bases that match TRBD1. The CDR3 extends over 16 amino acids. Germline CDR1 reads GTSNPN; CDR2 reads SVGIG (reference sequence). The junction had 15 bases not matched to a gene; V was cut back by 0 bases and J by 8 bases. The CDR3 bases are TGTGCCTGGAGTGTCACTAGGGGGCTCCCAACTAGCGGCTACACCTTC. It translates to CAWSVTRGLPTSGYTF.

This chain links TRBV2 with TRBJ1-2; 8 nucleotides match TRBD1. V shed 5 bases, J shed 8 bases, and the junction held 7 bases outside the gene matches. This CDR3 contains 13 residues. In germline, CDR1 is SNHLY, CDR2 FYNNEI. CDR3 loop: CASSPDRVGGYTF. CDR3 sequence (DNA): TGTGCCAGCAGTCCGGACAGGGTGGGAGGCTACACCTTC.

The sample holds one count of this clone. The junction departs from the called germline gene at one end, perhaps through a read error. The chain couples TRBV7-9 to TRBJ2-4; 7 bases line up with TRBD2. Germline-derived CDR1 and CDR2 are SEHNR and FQNEAQ (reference sequence). The CDR3 sequence is 16 residues long. CDR3 coding DNA: TGTTCCAGCAGCTTCGTGGGAGGGACTACGGGGGACATTCAGTACTTC. It specifies CSSSFVGGTTGDIQYF. The whole variable domain, filled in from reference TRBV7-9 and TRBJ2-4, reads DTGVSQNPRHKITKRGQNVTFRCDPISEHNRLYWYRQTLGQGPEFLTYFQNEAQLEKSRLLSDRFSAERPKGSFSTLEIQRTEQGDSAMYLCSSSFVGGTTGDIQYFGAGTRLSVL.

The V call is TRBV5-8, the J call TRBJ2-2, with 7 bases identical to TRBD2. The V gene end was trimmed by 3 bases and the J gene end by 0 bases; junction bases not matched to a gene: 5. The CDR3 is 16 amino acids. Looked up from germline, CDR1 is SGHTS and CDR2 is YDEGEE. CDR3 bases: TGTGCCAGCAGCTCCCGTGGGAGGGCGAACACCGGGGAGCTGTTTTTT. Amino acids: CASSSRGRANTGELFF. Full variable domain (missing parts from reference TRBV5-8 and TRBJ2-2): EAGVTQSPTHLIKTRGQQATLRCSPISGHTSVYWYQQALGLGLQFLLWYDEGEERNRGNFPPRFSGRQFPNYSSELNVNALELEDSALYLCASSSRGRANTGELFFGEGSRLTVL.

The rearrangement links TRBV4-3 to TRBJ1-6; maybe TRBD1 (6 bases). This CDR3 is built from 18 residues. V was pared by 2 bases and J by 6 bases, with 20 bases between. CDR1 is LGHNA, CDR2 YSLEER, per germline. The CDR3: CASSQILGGGAGNSPLHF. The DNA for the CDR3 is TGCGCCAGCAGCCAAATCCTGGGCGGGGGGGCTGGTAATTCACCCCTCCACTTT.

J is TRBJ2-1 and V is TRBV13; 8 bases map to TRBD2. This CDR3 is built from 15 residues. V lost 3 bases to trimming and J lost 2 bases; unmatched junction nucleotides: 3. Germline assignment: CDR1 PRHDT and CDR2 FYEKMQ (reference sequence). The CDR3 nucleotides read TGTGCCAGCAGCTTCCGTAGCGGGGCCTACAATGAGCAGTTCTTC. Its translation: CASSFRSGAYNEQFF.